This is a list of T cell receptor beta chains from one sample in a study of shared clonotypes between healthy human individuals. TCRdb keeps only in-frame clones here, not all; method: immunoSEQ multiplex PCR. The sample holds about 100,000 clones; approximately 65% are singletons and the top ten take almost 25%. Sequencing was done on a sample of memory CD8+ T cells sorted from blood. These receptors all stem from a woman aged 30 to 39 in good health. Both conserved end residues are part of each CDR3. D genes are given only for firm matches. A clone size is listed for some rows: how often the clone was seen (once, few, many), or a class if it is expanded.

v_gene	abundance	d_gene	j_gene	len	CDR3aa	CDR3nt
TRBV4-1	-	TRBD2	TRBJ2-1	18	CASSPRTSGVFSYNEQFF	TGCGCCAGCAGCCCACGGACTAGCGGGGTTTTCTCCTACAATGAGCAGTTCTTC
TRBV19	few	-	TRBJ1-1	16	CASSYLPGGRNTEAFF	TGTGCCAGTAGTTACCTTCCCGGAGGGAGGAACACTGAAGCTTTCTTT
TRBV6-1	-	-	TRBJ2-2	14	CASRDSPNTGELFF	TGTGCCAGCAGGGACAGCCCGAACACCGGGGAGCTGTTTTTT
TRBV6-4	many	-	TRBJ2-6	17	CASSDPEGGSGANVLTF	TGTGCCAGCAGTGACCCAGAAGGGGGCTCTGGGGCCAACGTCCTGACTTTC
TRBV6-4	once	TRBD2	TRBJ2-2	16	CASSDWTSGNTGELFF	TGTGCCAGCAGTGATTGGACTAGCGGGAACACCGGGGAGCTGTTTTTT
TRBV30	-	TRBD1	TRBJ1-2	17	CAWSTRRQGAANYGYTF	TGTGCCTGGAGTACACGCCGACAGGGGGCAGCTAACTATGGCTACACCTTC
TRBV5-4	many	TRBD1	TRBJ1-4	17	CASSLATGGFSNEKLFF	TGTGCCAGCAGCTTGGCGACAGGGGGCTTCTCTAATGAAAAACTGTTTTTT
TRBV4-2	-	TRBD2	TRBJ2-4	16	CASSQDGAAGGNIQYF	TGTGCCAGCAGCCAAGATGGGGCAGCGGGAGGAAACATTCAGTACTTC
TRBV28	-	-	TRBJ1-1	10	CASSDDEAFF	TGTGCCAGCAGTGACGATGAAGCTTTCTTT
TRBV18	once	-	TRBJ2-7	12	CASSPRGYEQYF	TGTGCCAGCTCGCCCAGGGGCTACGAGCAGTACTTC
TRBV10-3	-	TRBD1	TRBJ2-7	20	CAIPLLSQRGPGQTSYEQYF	TGTGCCATCCCCCTACTTTCTCAGCGAGGACCGGGACAGACCTCCTACGAGCAGTACTTC
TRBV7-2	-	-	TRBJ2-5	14	CASSLFRGKETQYF	TGTGCCAGCAGCTTATTTCGGGGTAAAGAGACCCAGTACTTC
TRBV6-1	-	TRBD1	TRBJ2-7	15	CASSDPGTGFYEQYF	TGTGCCAGCAGTGATCCGGGGACAGGGTTCTACGAGCAGTACTTC
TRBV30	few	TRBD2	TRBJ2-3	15	CAWRAGTSGTDTQYF	TGTGCCTGGAGGGCTGGGACTAGCGGCACAGATACGCAGTATTTT
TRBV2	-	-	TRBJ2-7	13	CASSETRIYEQYF	TGTGCCAGCAGTGAAACCAGAATCTACGAGCAGTACTTC
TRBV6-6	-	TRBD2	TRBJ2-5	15	CASSYLREGLETQYF	TGTGCCAGCAGTTACTTGCGGGAGGGCCTAGAGACCCAGTACTTC
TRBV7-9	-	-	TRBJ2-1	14	CAKGGLPTGNEQFF	TGTGCAAAAGGGGGGCTCCCGACTGGGAATGAGCAGTTCTTC
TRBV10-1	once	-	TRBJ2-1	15	CASSLSGEGYNEQFF	TGCGCCAGCAGTTTGAGCGGAGAGGGCTACAATGAGCAGTTCTTC
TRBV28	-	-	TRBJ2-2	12	CASSFNTGELFF	TGTGCCAGCAGTTTTAACACCGGGGAGCTGTTTTTT
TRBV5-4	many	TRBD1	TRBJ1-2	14	CASSWGQGADGYTF	TGTGCCAGCAGCTGGGGACAGGGGGCAGATGGCTACACCTTC
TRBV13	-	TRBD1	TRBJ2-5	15	CASSLEGQAEETQYF	TGTGCCAGCAGCTTAGAGGGACAGGCCGAAGAGACCCAGTACTTC
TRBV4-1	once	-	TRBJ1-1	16	CASSPQRGAKDTEAFF	TGCGCCAGCAGCCCCCAGAGGGGGGCCAAGGACACTGAAGCTTTCTTT
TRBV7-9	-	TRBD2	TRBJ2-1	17	CASSLEVGTSGWDEQFF	TGTGCCAGCAGCTTAGAGGTGGGGACTAGCGGTTGGGACGAGCAGTTCTTC
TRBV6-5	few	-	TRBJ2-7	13	CASKPQRTYEQYF	TGTGCCAGCAAACCACAGCGAACCTACGAGCAGTACTTC
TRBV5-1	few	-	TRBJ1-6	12	CASSHLDSPLHF	TGCGCCAGCAGTCACCTCGATTCACCCCTCCACTTT
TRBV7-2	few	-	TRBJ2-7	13	CASSADYSYEQYF	TGTGCCAGCAGCGCCGACTACTCCTACGAGCAGTACTTC